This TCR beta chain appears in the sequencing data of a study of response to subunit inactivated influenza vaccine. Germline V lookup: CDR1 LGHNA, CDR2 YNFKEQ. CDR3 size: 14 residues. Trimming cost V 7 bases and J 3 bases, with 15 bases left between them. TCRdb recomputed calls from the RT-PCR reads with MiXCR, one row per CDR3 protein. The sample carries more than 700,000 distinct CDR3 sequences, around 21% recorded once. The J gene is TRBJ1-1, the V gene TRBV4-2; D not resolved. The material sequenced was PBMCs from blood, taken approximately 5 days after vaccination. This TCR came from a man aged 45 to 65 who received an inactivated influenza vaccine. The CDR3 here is CASKQTRWDTEAFF. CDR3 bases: TGTGCCAGCAAGCAGACCCGGTGGGACACTGAAGCTTTCTTT.